This T cell receptor (beta chain) came from a study of OX40 agonist ivuxolimab in advanced cancers. TCRdb keeps only in-frame clones here, not all; method: immunoSEQ multiplex PCR. The sample holds 95,000 to 150,000 clones, 93% seen once. Germline CDR1 and CDR2: MNHNS and SASEGT. The CDR3 has 18 amino acids. V gave up 3 bases and J gave up 5 bases; unmatched junction bases: 16. The chain links TRBV6-1 to TRBJ2-5; 9 bases map to TRBD1. The sequences come from CD4+ or CD8+ T cells sorted from blood, collected in a trial of the OX40 agonist ivuxolimab. This TCR came from an adult with an advanced solid tumor such as melanoma, head and neck, liver or kidney cancer. The CDR3 loop is CASSDVPGQGLGRETQYF. In nucleotides, the CDR3 is TGTGCCAGCAGTGACGTCCCGGGACAGGGATTGGGCAGGGAGACCCAGTACTTC.